Sequencing of this TCR beta chain was carried out in a study of blood T cell repertoires in COVID-19. Whole-study context: Sites in the United States, Italy and Spain provided acute and convalescent COVID-19 samples. The cDNA or gDNA used as material had been derived from T cells, B-cell-depleted T cells, or PBMCs.

The CDR3 runs 16 residues. The ends were cut back, 1 base at V and 4 bases at J, with 16 bases in the middle. Germline CDR1 and CDR2: MNHEY and SVGEGT. Original handling: Reference gene primer amplification gave nucleated cell count estimates. Assay: immunoSEQ multiplex PCR; the TCRdb copy retains only in-frame clones and omits some. Clone size and V and J calls were adopted from that table, with D and trimming inferred from the DNA. There are about 200,000 clones in the sample; roughly 89% occur only once, and around 7% lies in the top ten. V gene TRBV6-2 or TRBV6-3 combines with J gene TRBJ1-2; tentative D call: TRBD1 (6 bases). This receptor was taken from a man aged 35 to 55 with acute or convalescent COVID-19. Material for sequencing was peripheral blood. The CDR3 is CASSYWTDVPPYGYTF. DNA of the CDR3: TGTGCCAGCAGTTACTGGACAGACGTCCCTCCCTATGGCTACACCTTC.